The rows below give T cell receptor beta chains drawn from one sample of a study of shared clonotypes between healthy human individuals. The table came from immunoSEQ multiplex PCR; TCRdb's copy has only in-frame clones and leaves some out. Among 2 million or so clones listed, about 95% were seen once. The sequenced sample consisted of naive CD8+ T cells sorted from blood. These receptors came from a man between 18 and 29 years old in good health. The CDR3 runs from the conserved cysteine through the conserved F or W. D genes are given only for firm matches. Size is stated for part of the rows, as once, few or many counts, or as a class when the clone is expanded.

V gene: TRBV5-4; D gene: .; clone size: .; J gene: TRBJ2-5; CDR3 protein: CASSWVGEETQYF; CDR3 DNA: TGTGCCAGCAGTTGGGTGGGGGAAGAGACCCAGTACTTC
V gene: TRBV19; D gene: .; clone size: .; J gene: TRBJ2-7; CDR3 protein: CASSIGYEQYF; CDR3 DNA: TGTGCCAGTAGTATCGGTTACGAGCAGTACTTC
V gene: TRBV7-8; D gene: TRBD2; clone size: once; J gene: TRBJ2-5; CDR3 protein: CASSLPSGGQETQYF; CDR3 DNA: TGTGCCAGCAGCTTACCGAGCGGGGGCCAAGAGACCCAGTACTTC
V gene: TRBV7-8; D gene: .; clone size: .; J gene: TRBJ2-7; CDR3 protein: CASSTGVSSYEQYF; CDR3 DNA: TGTGCCAGCAGCACGGGGGTCAGCTCCTACGAGCAGTACTTC
V gene: TRBV25-1; D gene: .; clone size: .; J gene: TRBJ1-4; CDR3 protein: CASSEGRDGVGSNEKLFF; CDR3 DNA: TGTGCCAGCAGTGAAGGACGAGACGGGGTCGGGTCTAATGAAAAACTGTTTTTT
V gene: TRBV2; D gene: .; clone size: .; J gene: TRBJ2-1; CDR3 protein: CASSPAAASYNEQFF; CDR3 DNA: TGTGCCAGCAGCCCGGCGGCAGCTTCCTACAATGAGCAGTTCTTC
V gene: TRBV2; D gene: TRBD1; clone size: .; J gene: TRBJ2-7; CDR3 protein: CASRAPPGGSYEQYF; CDR3 DNA: TGTGCCAGCAGGGCCCCGCCAGGGGGCTCCTACGAGCAGTACTTC
V gene: TRBV5-1; D gene: TRBD2; clone size: .; J gene: TRBJ2-1; CDR3 protein: CASSQLGTSGGTYNEQFF; CDR3 DNA: TGCGCCAGCAGCCAACTAGGGACTAGCGGGGGGACTTACAATGAGCAGTTCTTC
V gene: TRBV5-4; D gene: .; clone size: .; J gene: TRBJ2-3; CDR3 protein: CASSLDSGDTQYF; CDR3 DNA: TGTGCCAGCAGCTTGGATTCGGGGGATACGCAGTATTTT
V gene: TRBV2; D gene: .; clone size: .; J gene: TRBJ2-7; CDR3 protein: CAISSIVSYEQYF; CDR3 DNA: TGTGCCATAAGTTCTATCGTCTCCTACGAGCAGTACTTC
V gene: TRBV28; D gene: .; clone size: once; J gene: TRBJ2-1; CDR3 protein: CASSFDAGASYNEQFF; CDR3 DNA: TGTGCCAGCAGTTTCGACGCCGGGGCCTCTTACAATGAGCAGTTCTTC
V gene: TRBV2; D gene: .; clone size: .; J gene: TRBJ1-1; CDR3 protein: CASSADRMNTEAFF; CDR3 DNA: TGTGCCAGCAGTGCGGACCGGATGAACACTGAAGCTTTCTTT
V gene: TRBV6-5; D gene: .; clone size: .; J gene: TRBJ1-1; CDR3 protein: CASSSTGNTEAFF; CDR3 DNA: TGTGCCAGCAGTTCAACAGGGAACACTGAAGCTTTCTTT
V gene: TRBV11-1; D gene: .; clone size: once; J gene: TRBJ2-7; CDR3 protein: CASSRNPTGPEEYEQYF; CDR3 DNA: TGTGCCAGCAGCCGTAACCCGACAGGCCCCGAGGAATACGAGCAGTACTTC
V gene: TRBV11-2; D gene: .; clone size: .; J gene: TRBJ2-3; CDR3 protein: CASSAIGDTQYF; CDR3 DNA: TGTGCCAGCTCAGCAATAGGGGATACGCAGTATTTT
V gene: TRBV4-3; D gene: .; clone size: once; J gene: TRBJ2-1; CDR3 protein: CASSQVLGDEQFF; CDR3 DNA: TGCGCCAGCAGCCAAGTTTTGGGGGATGAGCAGTTCTTC
V gene: TRBV5-6; D gene: .; clone size: .; J gene: TRBJ2-6; CDR3 protein: CASSLGAGSGSGANVLTF; CDR3 DNA: TGTGCCAGCAGCTTGGGGGCAGGGAGTGGATCTGGGGCCAACGTCCTGACTTTC
V gene: TRBV11-3; D gene: .; clone size: .; J gene: TRBJ2-2; CDR3 protein: CASSSPKGSNTGELFF; CDR3 DNA: TGTGCCAGCAGCTCCCCTAAGGGGTCGAACACCGGGGAGCTGTTTTTT
V gene: TRBV7-9; D gene: TRBD1; clone size: few; J gene: TRBJ2-7; CDR3 protein: CASSSLPGQVNSYEQYF; CDR3 DNA: TGTGCCAGCAGCTCTCTACCCGGACAGGTCAACTCCTACGAGCAGTACTTC
V gene: TRBV27; D gene: TRBD2; clone size: .; J gene: TRBJ2-3; CDR3 protein: CASSGGTSGMRDTQYF; CDR3 DNA: TGTGCCAGCAGTGGGGGGACTAGCGGGATGAGAGATACGCAGTATTTT
V gene: TRBV5-1; D gene: .; clone size: .; J gene: TRBJ2-1; CDR3 protein: CASSLAASGTYEQFF; CDR3 DNA: TGCGCCAGCAGCTTGGCCGCGAGCGGTACATATGAGCAGTTCTTC
V gene: TRBV7-3; D gene: .; clone size: once; J gene: TRBJ2-1; CDR3 protein: CASSLVQSFYNEQFF; CDR3 DNA: TGTGCCAGCAGCTTAGTTCAGAGCTTCTACAATGAGCAGTTCTTC
V gene: TRBV19; D gene: .; clone size: .; J gene: TRBJ2-1; CDR3 protein: CASSIRVGGNNEQFF; CDR3 DNA: TGTGCCAGTAGTATTCGGGTTGGGGGGAACAATGAGCAGTTCTTC
V gene: TRBV6-5; D gene: .; clone size: .; J gene: TRBJ2-3; CDR3 protein: CASSYRGGGTDTQYF; CDR3 DNA: TGTGCCAGCAGTTACCGAGGAGGAGGGACAGATACGCAGTATTTT
V gene: TRBV5-4; D gene: .; clone size: .; J gene: TRBJ2-1; CDR3 protein: CASRETGYNEQFF; CDR3 DNA: TGTGCCAGCAGGGAGACAGGCTACAATGAGCAGTTCTTC
V gene: TRBV4-3; D gene: .; clone size: .; J gene: TRBJ2-7; CDR3 protein: CASSQEILGWHEQYF; CDR3 DNA: TGCGCCAGCAGCCAAGAGATCCTAGGTTGGCACGAGCAGTACTTC
V gene: TRBV5-1; D gene: .; clone size: .; J gene: TRBJ2-3; CDR3 protein: CASSFKEGGYTDTQYF; CDR3 DNA: TGCGCCAGCAGCTTTAAAGAGGGGGGGTACACAGATACGCAGTATTTT
V gene: TRBV6-1; D gene: .; clone size: .; J gene: TRBJ1-5; CDR3 protein: CASSEYGAYSNQPQHF; CDR3 DNA: TGTGCCAGCAGTGAATACGGGGCATATAGCAATCAGCCCCAGCATTTT
V gene: TRBV6-1; D gene: .; clone size: .; J gene: TRBJ2-7; CDR3 protein: CASSDHSYEQYF; CDR3 DNA: TGTGCCAGCAGTGACCACTCCTACGAGCAGTACTTC
V gene: TRBV18; D gene: .; clone size: .; J gene: TRBJ2-7; CDR3 protein: CASSPIHSYEQYF; CDR3 DNA: TGTGCCAGCTCACCAATCCACAGCTACGAGCAGTACTTC
V gene: TRBV6-5; D gene: .; clone size: .; J gene: TRBJ1-1; CDR3 protein: CASSPGGLTEAFF; CDR3 DNA: TGTGCCAGCAGTCCTGGGGGGTTGACTGAAGCTTTCTTT
V gene: TRBV7-6; D gene: .; clone size: .; J gene: TRBJ2-7; CDR3 protein: CASSFRGTYEQYF; CDR3 DNA: TGTGCCAGCAGCTTTAGGGGGACCTACGAGCAGTACTTC
V gene: TRBV27; D gene: TRBD2; clone size: .; J gene: TRBJ2-2; CDR3 protein: CASSQLASTGELFF; CDR3 DNA: TGTGCCAGCAGTCAACTAGCGAGCACCGGGGAGCTGTTTTTT
V gene: TRBV27; D gene: TRBD1; clone size: once; J gene: TRBJ1-1; CDR3 protein: CASTGTGGFGEAFF; CDR3 DNA: TGTGCCAGCACGGGGACAGGGGGCTTTGGTGAAGCTTTCTTT
V gene: TRBV7-9; D gene: .; clone size: .; J gene: TRBJ1-1; CDR3 protein: CASSLGGEDTEAFF; CDR3 DNA: TGTGCCAGCAGCCTCGGGGGGGAGGACACTGAAGCTTTCTTT
V gene: TRBV28; D gene: .; clone size: once; J gene: TRBJ1-3; CDR3 protein: CASSLSSSGNTIYF; CDR3 DNA: TGTGCCAGCAGTTTATCCAGCTCTGGAAACACCATATATTTT
V gene: TRBV7-8; D gene: .; clone size: .; J gene: TRBJ2-7; CDR3 protein: CASSLLQGGTTDYEQYF; CDR3 DNA: TGTGCCAGCAGCTTACTGCAGGGCGGGACAACAGATTACGAGCAGTACTTC
V gene: TRBV6-1; D gene: .; clone size: few; J gene: TRBJ2-5; CDR3 protein: CASSEASGRETQYF; CDR3 DNA: TGTGCCAGCAGTGAAGCGTCGGGGAGGGAGACCCAGTACTTC
V gene: TRBV27; D gene: .; clone size: .; J gene: TRBJ2-3; CDR3 protein: CASSLNRATDTQYF; CDR3 DNA: TGTGCCAGCAGTTTAAATAGGGCCACAGATACGCAGTATTTT
V gene: TRBV2; D gene: .; clone size: .; J gene: TRBJ2-1; CDR3 protein: CASSPDNYNEQFF; CDR3 DNA: TGTGCCAGCAGTCCGGACAACTACAATGAGCAGTTCTTC
V gene: TRBV6-1; D gene: .; clone size: .; J gene: TRBJ2-7; CDR3 protein: CASPRGSWLRDEQYF; CDR3 DNA: TGTGCCAGCCCCCGGGGGAGTTGGTTGAGGGACGAGCAGTACTTC
V gene: TRBV4-3; D gene: .; clone size: .; J gene: TRBJ2-2; CDR3 protein: CASSQTSMPGELFF; CDR3 DNA: TGCGCCAGCAGTCAAACTTCGATGCCCGGGGAGCTGTTTTTT
V gene: TRBV4-1; D gene: TRBD2; clone size: .; J gene: TRBJ2-7; CDR3 protein: CASSRLTSGTYEQYF; CDR3 DNA: TGCGCCAGCAGCCGATTGACTAGCGGAACCTACGAGCAGTACTTC
V gene: TRBV7-9; D gene: .; clone size: once; J gene: TRBJ1-1; CDR3 protein: CASSFGLSEAFF; CDR3 DNA: TGTGCCAGCAGCTTCGGCCTTAGCGAAGCTTTCTTT
V gene: TRBV5-6; D gene: TRBD2; clone size: once; J gene: TRBJ2-3; CDR3 protein: CASSPSGLALRDTQYF; CDR3 DNA: TGTGCCAGCAGCCCCTCGGGACTAGCGTTAAGGGATACGCAGTATTTT
V gene: TRBV19; D gene: .; clone size: .; J gene: TRBJ1-1; CDR3 protein: CATRTGGNTEAFF; CDR3 DNA: TGTGCCACCCGAACCGGGGGAAACACTGAAGCTTTCTTT
V gene: TRBV27; D gene: .; clone size: once; J gene: TRBJ2-7; CDR3 protein: CASSLSNGAEQYF; CDR3 DNA: TGTGCCAGCAGTTTATCGAACGGCGCCGAGCAGTACTTC
V gene: TRBV19; D gene: .; clone size: .; J gene: TRBJ2-7; CDR3 protein: CASSFDGEFYEQYF; CDR3 DNA: TGTGCCAGTAGTTTCGACGGTGAGTTCTACGAGCAGTACTTC
V gene: TRBV7-9; D gene: .; clone size: .; J gene: TRBJ1-2; CDR3 protein: CASSKGELNGYTF; CDR3 DNA: TGTGCCAGCAGTAAGGGGGAGCTGAATGGCTACACCTTC
V gene: TRBV6-1; D gene: .; clone size: .; J gene: TRBJ2-3; CDR3 protein: CASSEYRGDTQYF; CDR3 DNA: TGTGCCAGCAGTGAATACCGGGGAGATACGCAGTATTTT
V gene: TRBV7-9; D gene: .; clone size: .; J gene: TRBJ2-1; CDR3 protein: CASSLGGLPNNEQFF; CDR3 DNA: TGTGCCAGCAGCCTGGGGGGGCTCCCAAACAATGAGCAGTTCTTC
V gene: TRBV27; D gene: .; clone size: .; J gene: TRBJ2-1; CDR3 protein: CASGFGEQFF; CDR3 DNA: TGTGCCAGCGGCTTCGGTGAGCAGTTCTTC
V gene: TRBV11-2; D gene: .; clone size: .; J gene: TRBJ1-1; CDR3 protein: CASSLGGRLRGEAFF; CDR3 DNA: TGTGCCAGCAGCTTAGGCGGGCGGTTGAGAGGTGAAGCTTTCTTT
V gene: TRBV4-1; D gene: .; clone size: .; J gene: TRBJ2-7; CDR3 protein: CASSQTSGSPEQYF; CDR3 DNA: TGCGCCAGCAGCCAAACTTCAGGTTCGCCCGAGCAGTACTTC
V gene: TRBV19; D gene: .; clone size: once; J gene: TRBJ2-1; CDR3 protein: CASGVGGGEQFF; CDR3 DNA: TGTGCCAGTGGAGTCGGCGGTGGTGAGCAGTTCTTC
V gene: TRBV2; D gene: .; clone size: .; J gene: TRBJ1-1; CDR3 protein: CASGSGGAEGEAFF; CDR3 DNA: TGTGCCAGCGGCAGCGGGGGAGCAGAAGGTGAAGCTTTCTTT
V gene: TRBV6-6; D gene: TRBD1; clone size: .; J gene: TRBJ2-7; CDR3 protein: CASSYLLGDRDDF; CDR3 DNA: TGTGCCAGCAGCTACCTTTTGGGGGACAGGGACGACTTC
V gene: TRBV4-1; D gene: .; clone size: .; J gene: TRBJ2-3; CDR3 protein: CASSQVDTQYF; CDR3 DNA: TGCGCCAGCAGCCAGGTAGATACGCAGTATTTT
V gene: TRBV2; D gene: .; clone size: .; J gene: TRBJ1-1; CDR3 protein: CASSEENEAFF; CDR3 DNA: TGTGCCAGCAGTGAGGAGAACGAAGCTTTCTTT